The source of this T cell receptor (beta chain) is a study of T cell repertoires in cytomegalovirus infection. About the study: Public TCR beta signature analysis indicated the presence of both CMV infection and matching HLA type. Study results and limitations: The cumulative frequency of public TCR beta families identified carriers of CMV plus the relevant HLA.

TCRdb re-called the reads through MiXCR, storing one row per CDR3 protein. The data contain 450,000 to 600,000 distinct CDR3 sequences, about 11% of them singletons. This clonotype was detected many times. Its cognate antigen is unknown. The V gene lost 6 bases and the J gene lost 7 bases, with 25 bases spanning the gap. The CDR3 spans 16 residues. Germline CDR1 and CDR2: SGHNT and YYREEE (reference sequence). This sequence originates from a human donor in good health (CMV status not recorded). Some clones in this sample may be carry-over from other donors' samples. Sequencing input: PBMCs. The V and J genes are TRBV5-4 and TRBJ1-1; D might be TRBD1 (5 bases). The CDR3 bases are TGTGCCAGCACCACGGGACTCTTAATTAAAGGGGTTGAAGCTTTCTTT. This sequence encodes CASTTGLLIKGVEAFF. The entire variable domain, with the rest obtained from reference TRBV5-4 and TRBJ1-1, is as follows: ETGVTQSPTHLIKTRGQQVTLRCSSQSGHNTVSWYQQALGQGPQFIFQYYREEENGRGNFPPRFSGLQFPNYSSELNVNALELDDSALYLCASTTGLLIKGVEAFFGQGTRLTVV.